This TCR beta chain was sequenced during a study of T cell repertoires in cytomegalovirus infection. About the study: Public TCR beta signatures indicated both CMV infection and matching HLA type. Study outcomes and limitations: Across the ex vivo response, the dominant clonotypes were HLA-C-restricted CMV-specific TCR beta clonotypes. Adding up the frequency of public TCR beta families identified people who carried CMV plus the relevant HLA.

This clonotype occurred many times. Its antigen remains unknown. This CDR3 is built from 14 residues. The germline CDR1 and CDR2 sequences are MDHEN and SYDVKM. The V gene end was trimmed by 4 bases and the J gene end by 7 bases; junction bases not matched to a gene: 8. TCRdb fed the reads into MiXCR, producing one record per CDR3 protein. There are around 170,000 distinct CDR3 sequences in the sample; around an eighth occur only once, and 25% to 30% lies in the top ten. This TCR derives from a human donor in good health (CMV status not recorded). Some clones in this sample may be carry-over from other donors' samples. The J gene is TRBJ2-7, the V gene TRBV28, with 9 bases matching TRBD1. Sequenced material: PBMCs. CDR3 loop: CASSSGQGLREQYF. The CDR3 DNA reads TGTGCCAGCAGTTCCGGACAGGGGTTGAGGGAGCAGTACTTC.